This is a list of T cell receptor beta chains from one sample in a study of PD-1 blockade in mismatch repair-deficient tumors. Sequencing used immunoSEQ multiplex PCR; TCRdb keeps in-frame clones, though not all of them. Of some 120,000 clones listed, about three quarters were seen once; the top ten hold approximately 5%. Source: peripheral blood, taken 60 weeks after starting pembrolizumab. The source is an adult with mismatch repair-deficient cancer. The conserved cysteine and the conserved F or W are not part of the CDR3 here. D genes are given only for firm matches.

V gene	D gene	CDR3 protein
TRBV7-2	.	ASTTLGGSYNEQF
TRBV30	.	AWRQPGLLANYGYT
TRBV6-5	.	ASSYSVYQETQY
TRBV9	.	ASSVSKSTDTQY
TRBV10-3	.	AISHPDRKTEAF
TRBV7-6	.	ASSLELGLGYT
TRBV18	.	ASSRNHNSGGANVLT
TRBV11-2	TRBD2	ASSSRTSGRGQY
TRBV10-2	.	ASRRTAAGTDTQY
TRBV19	.	ASSKSALLNYGYT
TRBV30	.	AWSRQTNEAF
TRBV7-3	TRBD2	ASSRGLADDEETQY
TRBV19	.	ASSMAGSGNTIY
TRBV5-6	TRBD1	ASSDRGRGTDTQY
TRBV4-1	.	ASSPGYEQY
TRBV30	.	AWSGQNYGYT
TRBV6-6	TRBD1	ASSLGQSSSEQY
TRBV11-3	.	ASSSRSGYEQY
TRBV27	TRBD1	ASSHLGQGNEQF
TRBV4-1	.	ASSHPPADSRYVYT
TRBV14	TRBD1	ASSQGPGQGVIFYDEQY
TRBV23-1	TRBD1	ASSHSGTGETYEQY
TRBV5-4	.	ASSWSGAGETQY
TRBV4-1	.	ASSQVDSPFGGYT
TRBV11-3	.	ASSLDLLLAPHNEQF
TRBV5-1	.	ASSLGSAKDTQY
TRBV7-6	.	ASSLGQGGAAGYT
TRBV9	.	ASSVAGQGGELF
TRBV6-1	TRBD2	ASSEFTSGDYNEQF
TRBV19	TRBD1	ASSAGTGGSGYT
TRBV10-3	.	AISVAGGNEQY
TRBV19	.	ASRLGANTEAF
TRBV14	.	ASSQRAPTGELF
TRBV6-1	TRBD1	AGADRGTQPQH
TRBV27	TRBD1	ASGDSSYEQY
TRBV6-1	.	ASSERSTEAF
TRBV5-4	.	ASTTFGGGADTQY
TRBV2	.	ASSEAARAEAF
TRBV5-1	TRBD1	ASSTGTGAYEQY
TRBV9	.	ASSVEGQGGEKLF
TRBV19	.	ASSHSSNQPQH
TRBV5-1	TRBD1	ASSLGQGAQETQY
TRBV29-1	.	SVGNHLTYEQY
TRBV30	.	ACLPRGTYEQY
TRBV7-2	.	ASSLGGAHLGNTEAF
TRBV10-3	TRBD2	AISDALAGRYEQY
TRBV2	TRBD1	ASIPRTRDREETQY
TRBV4-2	TRBD1	ASSQDRGLSYEQY